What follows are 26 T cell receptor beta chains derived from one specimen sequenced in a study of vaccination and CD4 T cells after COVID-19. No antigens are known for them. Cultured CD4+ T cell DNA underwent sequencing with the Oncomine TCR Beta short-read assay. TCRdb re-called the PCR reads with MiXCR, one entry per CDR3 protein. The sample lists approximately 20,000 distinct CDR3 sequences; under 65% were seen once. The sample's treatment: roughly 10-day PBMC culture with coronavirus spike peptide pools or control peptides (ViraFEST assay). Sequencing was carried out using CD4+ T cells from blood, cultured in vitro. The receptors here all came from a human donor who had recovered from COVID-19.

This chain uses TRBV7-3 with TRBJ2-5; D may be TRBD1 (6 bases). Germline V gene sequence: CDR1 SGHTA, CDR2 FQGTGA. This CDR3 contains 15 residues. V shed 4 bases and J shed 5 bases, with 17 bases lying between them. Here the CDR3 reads CASSSSQGAGETQYF. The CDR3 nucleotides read TGTGCCAGCAGCTCGTCACAGGGTGCTGGGGAGACCCAGTACTTC. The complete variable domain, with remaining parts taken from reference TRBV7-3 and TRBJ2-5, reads GAGVSQTPSNKVTEKGKYVELRCDPISGHTALYWYRQSLGQGPEFLIYFQGTGAADDSGLPNDRFFAVRPEGSVSTLKIQRTERGDSAVYLCASSSSQGAGETQYFGPGTRLLVL.

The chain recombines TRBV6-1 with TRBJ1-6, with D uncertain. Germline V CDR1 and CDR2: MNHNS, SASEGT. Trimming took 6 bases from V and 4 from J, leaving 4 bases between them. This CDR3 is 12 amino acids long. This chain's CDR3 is CASRSYNSPLHF. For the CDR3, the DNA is TGTGCCAGCAGATCGTATAATTCACCCCTCCACTTT.

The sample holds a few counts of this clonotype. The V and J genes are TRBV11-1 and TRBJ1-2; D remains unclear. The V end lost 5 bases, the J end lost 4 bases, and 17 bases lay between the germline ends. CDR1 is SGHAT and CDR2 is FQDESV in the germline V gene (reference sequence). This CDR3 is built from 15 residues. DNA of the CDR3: TGTGCCAGCAGCCCCGAAAGAGGCCGCCGCTATGGCTACACCTTC. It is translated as CASSPERGRRYGYTF.

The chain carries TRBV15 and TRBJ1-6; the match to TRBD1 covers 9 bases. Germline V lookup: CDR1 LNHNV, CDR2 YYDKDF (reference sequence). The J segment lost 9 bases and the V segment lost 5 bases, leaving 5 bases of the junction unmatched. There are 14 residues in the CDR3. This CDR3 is CATSRPGQGSPLHF. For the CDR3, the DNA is TGTGCCACCAGCCGCCCGGGACAGGGTTCACCCCTCCACTTT.

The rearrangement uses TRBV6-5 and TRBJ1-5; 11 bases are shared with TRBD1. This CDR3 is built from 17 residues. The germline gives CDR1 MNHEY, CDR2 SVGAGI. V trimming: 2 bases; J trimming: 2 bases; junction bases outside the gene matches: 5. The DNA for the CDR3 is TGTGCCAGCAGTTACCAGGACAGGGGGCGAGGCAATCAGCCCCAGCATTTT. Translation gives CASSYQDRGRGNQPQHF.

In DNA, the CDR3 is TGCAGCGCTAACATGGGCTATGGCTACACCTTC. It specifies CSANMGYGYTF. The chain combines TRBV29-1 with TRBJ1-2; D is uncertain. The CDR3 consists of 11 residues. Trimming removed 7 bases at V and 4 bases at J, with 10 bases between. Germline V gene sequence: CDR1 SQVTM, CDR2 ANQGSEA.

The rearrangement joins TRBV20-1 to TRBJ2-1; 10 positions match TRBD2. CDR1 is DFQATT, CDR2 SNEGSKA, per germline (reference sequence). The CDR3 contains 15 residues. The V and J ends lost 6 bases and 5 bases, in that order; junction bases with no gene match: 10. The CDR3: CSATPAGGPHNEQFF. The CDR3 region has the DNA TGCAGTGCCACTCCAGCGGGAGGGCCCCACAATGAGCAGTTCTTC.

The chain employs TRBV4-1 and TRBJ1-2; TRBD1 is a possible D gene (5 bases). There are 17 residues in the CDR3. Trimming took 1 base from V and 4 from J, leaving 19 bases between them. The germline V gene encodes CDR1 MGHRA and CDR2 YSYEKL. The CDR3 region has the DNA TGCGCCAGCAGCCAAGTAGGGGTTCAACCAACACTCTATGGCTACACCTTC. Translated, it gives CASSQVGVQPTLYGYTF.

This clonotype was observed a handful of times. Written as DNA, the CDR3 is TGTGCCAGCAGCAAAATGAGGGAAAGCCAAGAGACCCAGTACTTC. This encodes CASSKMRESQETQYF. This chain links TRBV21-1 with TRBJ2-5; the table's TRBD2 call for D was not verified on the DNA. TRBV21-1 is recorded as a pseudogene. This CDR3 is 15 amino acids long.

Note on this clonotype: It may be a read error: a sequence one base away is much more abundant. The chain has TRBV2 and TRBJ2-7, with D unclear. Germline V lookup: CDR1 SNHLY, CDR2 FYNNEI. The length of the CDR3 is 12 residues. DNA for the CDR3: TGTGCCGGCAGTGATCTCTCCTACGAGCAGTACTTC. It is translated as CAGSDLSYEQYF.

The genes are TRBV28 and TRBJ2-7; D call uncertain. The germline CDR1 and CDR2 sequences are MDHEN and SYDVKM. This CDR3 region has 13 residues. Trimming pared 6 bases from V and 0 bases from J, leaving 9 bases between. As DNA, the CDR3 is TGTGCCAGCAGCCCCGATCCCTCCTACGAGCAGTACTTC. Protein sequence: CASSPDPSYEQYF.

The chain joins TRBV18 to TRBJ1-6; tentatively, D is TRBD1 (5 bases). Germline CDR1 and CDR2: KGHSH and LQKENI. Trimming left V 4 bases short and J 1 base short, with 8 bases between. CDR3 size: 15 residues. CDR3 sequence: CASSLTESYNSPLHF. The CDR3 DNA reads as TGTGCCAGCTCACTGACAGAATCCTATAATTCACCCCTCCACTTT.

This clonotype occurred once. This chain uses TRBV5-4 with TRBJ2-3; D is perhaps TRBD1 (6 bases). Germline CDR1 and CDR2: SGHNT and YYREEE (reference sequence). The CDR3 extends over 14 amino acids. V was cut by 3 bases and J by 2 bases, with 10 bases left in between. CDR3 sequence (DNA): TGTGCCAGCAGCTCCGGACAGTTCACAGATACGCAGTATTTT. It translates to CASSSGQFTDTQYF.

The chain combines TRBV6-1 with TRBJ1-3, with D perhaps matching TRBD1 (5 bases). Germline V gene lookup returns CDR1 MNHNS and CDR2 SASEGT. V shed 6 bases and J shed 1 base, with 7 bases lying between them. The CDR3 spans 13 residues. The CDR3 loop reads CASRQASGNTIYF. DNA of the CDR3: TGTGCCAGCAGACAGGCATCTGGAAACACCATATATTTT.

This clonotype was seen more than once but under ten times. The CDR3 coding sequence is TGTGCCAGCAAGGGACCGGGGACTGAAGCTTTCTTT. It codes for CASKGPGTEAFF. This rearrangement joins TRBV6-4 to TRBJ1-1, with a weak D call TRBD1 (5 bases). This CDR3 comprises 12 residues. CDR1 and CDR2 (germline): MRHNA, SNTAGT. V lost 7 bases and J lost 5, with 11 bases in between.

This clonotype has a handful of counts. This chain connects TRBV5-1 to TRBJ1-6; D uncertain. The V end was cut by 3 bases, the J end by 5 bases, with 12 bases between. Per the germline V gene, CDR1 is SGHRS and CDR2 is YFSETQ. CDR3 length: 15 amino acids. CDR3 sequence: CASSWAAADNSPLHF. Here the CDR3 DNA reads TGCGCCAGCAGCTGGGCCGCGGCAGATAATTCACCCCTCCACTTT.

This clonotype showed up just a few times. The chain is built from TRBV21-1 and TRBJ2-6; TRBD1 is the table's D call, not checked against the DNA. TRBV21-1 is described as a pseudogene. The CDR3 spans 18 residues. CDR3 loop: CASSKVTGYFTGANVLTF. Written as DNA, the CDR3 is TGTGCCAGCAGCAAAGTGACAGGGTACTTTACTGGGGCCAACGTCCTGACTTTC.

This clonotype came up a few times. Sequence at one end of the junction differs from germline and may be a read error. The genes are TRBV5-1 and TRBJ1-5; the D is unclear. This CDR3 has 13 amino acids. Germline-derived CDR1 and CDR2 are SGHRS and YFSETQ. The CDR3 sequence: CASSPGSNQPQHF. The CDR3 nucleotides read TGTGCCAGCTCACCGGGTAGCAATCAGCCCCAGCATTTT.

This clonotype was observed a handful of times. The DNA of the CDR3 is TGTGCCAGCAGTGCCAATAGCGGGAGAGTGACAGATACGCAGTATTTT. This encodes CASSANSGRVTDTQYF. The genes are TRBV2 and TRBJ2-3, with 9 bases matching TRBD2. The CDR3 is 16 residues long. Germline assignment: CDR1 SNHLY and CDR2 FYNNEI. The V gene end was trimmed by 4 bases and the J gene end by 3 bases; junction bases not matched to a gene: 8.

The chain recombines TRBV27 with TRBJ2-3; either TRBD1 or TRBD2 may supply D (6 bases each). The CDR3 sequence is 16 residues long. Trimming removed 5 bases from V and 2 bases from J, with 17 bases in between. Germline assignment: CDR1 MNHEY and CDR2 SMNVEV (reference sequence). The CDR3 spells CASSPSGAVNTDTQYF. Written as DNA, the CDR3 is TGTGCCAGCAGTCCCTCGGGGGCAGTTAACACAGATACGCAGTATTTT.

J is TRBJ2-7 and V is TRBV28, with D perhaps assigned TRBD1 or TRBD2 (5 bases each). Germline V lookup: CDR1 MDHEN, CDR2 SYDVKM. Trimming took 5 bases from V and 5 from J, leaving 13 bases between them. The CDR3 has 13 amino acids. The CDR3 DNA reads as TGTGCCAGCAGTCGGGACCGTCAGGACGAGCAGTACTTC. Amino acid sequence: CASSRDRQDEQYF.

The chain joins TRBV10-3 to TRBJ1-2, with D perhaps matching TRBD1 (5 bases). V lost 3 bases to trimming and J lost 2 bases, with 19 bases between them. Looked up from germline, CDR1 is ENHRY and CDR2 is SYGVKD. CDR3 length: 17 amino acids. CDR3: CAISDQGSVVRNYGYTF. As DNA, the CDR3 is TGTGCCATCAGTGACCAGGGATCGGTTGTGCGAAACTATGGCTACACCTTC.

CDR3 nucleotide sequence: TGCGCCAGCAGTCAATCTTCCGATTCCGCCTCAGGAGGCTACACCTTC. As protein: CASSQSSDSASGGYTF. The rearrangement joins TRBV23-1 to TRBJ1-2; D ambiguous. TRBV23-1 is identified as an open reading frame with a role that is uncertain. V was shortened by 0 bases and J by 8 bases, with 19 bases between the two germline ends. The CDR3 has 16 residues.

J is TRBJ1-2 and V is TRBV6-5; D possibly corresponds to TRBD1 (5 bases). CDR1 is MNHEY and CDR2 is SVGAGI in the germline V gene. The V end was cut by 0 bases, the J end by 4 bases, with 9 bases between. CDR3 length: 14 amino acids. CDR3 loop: CASSYSPGTYGYTF. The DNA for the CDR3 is TGTGCCAGCAGTTACTCGCCAGGGACCTATGGCTACACCTTC.

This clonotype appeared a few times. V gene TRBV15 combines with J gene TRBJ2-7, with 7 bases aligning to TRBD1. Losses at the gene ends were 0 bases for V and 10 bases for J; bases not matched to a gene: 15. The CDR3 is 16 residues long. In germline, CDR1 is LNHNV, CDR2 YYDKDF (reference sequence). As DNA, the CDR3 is TGTGCCACCAGCAGAGATAGAGGGGCAGGGGGATCCGAACAGTACTTC. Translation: CATSRDRGAGGSEQYF.

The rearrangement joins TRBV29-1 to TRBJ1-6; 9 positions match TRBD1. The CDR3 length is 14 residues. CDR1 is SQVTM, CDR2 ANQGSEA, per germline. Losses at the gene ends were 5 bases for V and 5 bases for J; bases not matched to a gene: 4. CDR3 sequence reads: CSVKQGADNSPLHF. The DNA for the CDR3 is TGCAGCGTTAAACAGGGGGCCGATAATTCACCCCTCCACTTT.